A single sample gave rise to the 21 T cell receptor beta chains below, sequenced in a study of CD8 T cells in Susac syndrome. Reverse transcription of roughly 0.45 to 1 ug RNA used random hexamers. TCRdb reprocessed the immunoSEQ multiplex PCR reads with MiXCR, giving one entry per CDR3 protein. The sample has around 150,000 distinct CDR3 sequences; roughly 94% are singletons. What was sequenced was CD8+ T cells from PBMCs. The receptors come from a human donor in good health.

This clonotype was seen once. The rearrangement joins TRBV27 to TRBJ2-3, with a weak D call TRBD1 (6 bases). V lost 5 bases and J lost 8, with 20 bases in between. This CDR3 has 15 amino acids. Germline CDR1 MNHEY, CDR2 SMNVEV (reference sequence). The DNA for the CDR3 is TGTGCCAGCAGTCTACGGACAGCCGGGATTGTTACGCAGTATTTT. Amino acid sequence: CASSLRTAGIVTQYF.

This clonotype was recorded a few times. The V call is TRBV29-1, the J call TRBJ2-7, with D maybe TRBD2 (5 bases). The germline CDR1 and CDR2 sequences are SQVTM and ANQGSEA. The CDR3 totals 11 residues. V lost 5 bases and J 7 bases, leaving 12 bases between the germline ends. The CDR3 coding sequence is TGCAGCGTTTTGAAAGGGAGAGAGCAGTACTTC. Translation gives CSVLKGREQYF.

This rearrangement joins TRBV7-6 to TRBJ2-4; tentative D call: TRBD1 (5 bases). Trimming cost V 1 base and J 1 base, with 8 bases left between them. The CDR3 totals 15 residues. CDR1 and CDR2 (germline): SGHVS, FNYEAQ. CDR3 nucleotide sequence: TGTGCCAGCAGCTTAGAACCAGGGGCCAAAAACATTCAGTACTTC. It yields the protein CASSLEPGAKNIQYF.

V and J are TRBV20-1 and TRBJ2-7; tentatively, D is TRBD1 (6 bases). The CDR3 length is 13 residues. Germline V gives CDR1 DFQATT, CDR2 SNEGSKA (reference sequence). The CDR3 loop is CTTKDRYSYEQYF. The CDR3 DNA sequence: TGCACTACCAAGGACAGATACTCCTACGAGCAGTACTTC.

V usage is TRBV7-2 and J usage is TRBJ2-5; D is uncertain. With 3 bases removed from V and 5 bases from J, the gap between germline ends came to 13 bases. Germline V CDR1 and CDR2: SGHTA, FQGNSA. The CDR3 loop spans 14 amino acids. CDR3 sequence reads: CASSFVTETETQYF. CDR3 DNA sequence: TGTGCCAGCAGCTTTGTGACGGAGACGGAGACCCAGTACTTC. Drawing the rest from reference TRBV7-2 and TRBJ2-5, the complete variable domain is GAGVSQSPSNKVTEKGKDVELRCDPISGHTALYWYRQSLGQGLEFLIYFQGNSAPDKSGLPSDRFSAERTGGSVSTLTIQRTQQEDSAVYLCASSFVTETETQYFGPGTRLLVL.

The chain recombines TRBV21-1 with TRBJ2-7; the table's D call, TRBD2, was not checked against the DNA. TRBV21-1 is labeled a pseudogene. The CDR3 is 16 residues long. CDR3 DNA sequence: TGTGCCAGCAGCCGAGGGGCTACTAGCGGAGGCTACGGGCAGTACTTC. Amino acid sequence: CASSRGATSGGYGQYF.

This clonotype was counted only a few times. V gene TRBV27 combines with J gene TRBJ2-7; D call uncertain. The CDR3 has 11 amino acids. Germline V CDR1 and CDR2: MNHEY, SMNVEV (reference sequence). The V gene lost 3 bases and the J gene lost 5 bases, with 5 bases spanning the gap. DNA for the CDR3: TGTGCCAGCAGTTTGGGGAACGAGCAGTACTTC. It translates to CASSLGNEQYF.

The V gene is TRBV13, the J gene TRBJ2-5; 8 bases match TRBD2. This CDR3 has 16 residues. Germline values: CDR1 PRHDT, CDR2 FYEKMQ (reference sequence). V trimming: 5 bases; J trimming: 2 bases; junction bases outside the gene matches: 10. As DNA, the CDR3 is TGTGCCAGCAGCCCCCAGGTGGTAGCGGGGCAAGAGACCCAGTACTTC. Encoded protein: CASSPQVVAGQETQYF.

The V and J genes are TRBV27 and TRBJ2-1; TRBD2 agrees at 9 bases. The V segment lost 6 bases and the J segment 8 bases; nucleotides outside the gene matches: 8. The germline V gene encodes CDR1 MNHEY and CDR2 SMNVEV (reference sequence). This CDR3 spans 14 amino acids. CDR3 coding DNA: TGTGCCAGCAGAGTGGGACTAGCTATACATGAGCAGTTCTTC. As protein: CASRVGLAIHEQFF.

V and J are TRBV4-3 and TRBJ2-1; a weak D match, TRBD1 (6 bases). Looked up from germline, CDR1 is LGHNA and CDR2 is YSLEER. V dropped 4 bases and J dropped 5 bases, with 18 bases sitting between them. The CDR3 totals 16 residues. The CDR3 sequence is CASSLFWDTDNNEQFF. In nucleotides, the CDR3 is TGCGCCAGCAGCCTGTTCTGGGACACGGATAACAATGAGCAGTTCTTC.

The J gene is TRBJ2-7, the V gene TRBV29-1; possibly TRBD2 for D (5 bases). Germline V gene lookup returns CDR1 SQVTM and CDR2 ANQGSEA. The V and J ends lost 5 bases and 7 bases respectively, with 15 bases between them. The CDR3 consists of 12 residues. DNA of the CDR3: TGCAGCGTTTACGGCGGGTCCACGGAGCAGTACTTC. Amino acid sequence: CSVYGGSTEQYF.

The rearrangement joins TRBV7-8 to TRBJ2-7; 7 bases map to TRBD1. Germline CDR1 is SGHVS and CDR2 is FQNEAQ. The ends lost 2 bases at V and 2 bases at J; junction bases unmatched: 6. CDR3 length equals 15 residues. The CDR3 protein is CASSLSRDRPYEQYF. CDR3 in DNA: TGTGCCAGCAGCTTAAGTCGGGACAGACCCTACGAGCAGTACTTC.

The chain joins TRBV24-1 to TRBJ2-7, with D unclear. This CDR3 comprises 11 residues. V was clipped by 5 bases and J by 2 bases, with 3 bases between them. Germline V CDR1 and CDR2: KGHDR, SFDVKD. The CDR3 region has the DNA TGTGCCACCAGTGGCGCCTACGAGCAGTACTTC. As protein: CATSGAYEQYF.

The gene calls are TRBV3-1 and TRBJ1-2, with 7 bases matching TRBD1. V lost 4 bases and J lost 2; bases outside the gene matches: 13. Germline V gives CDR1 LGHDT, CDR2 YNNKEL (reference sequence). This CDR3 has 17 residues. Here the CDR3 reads CASSPRGGGSSNYGYTF. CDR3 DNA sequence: TGTGCCAGCAGCCCTCGCGGAGGGGGCTCTTCCAACTATGGCTACACCTTC.

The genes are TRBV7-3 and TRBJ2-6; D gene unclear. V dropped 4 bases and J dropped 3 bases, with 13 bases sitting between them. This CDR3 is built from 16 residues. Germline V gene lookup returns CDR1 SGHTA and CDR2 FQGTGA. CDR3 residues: CASSSSVHLGANVLTF. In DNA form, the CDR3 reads TGTGCCAGCAGCTCCTCGGTCCACCTTGGGGCCAACGTCCTGACTTTC.

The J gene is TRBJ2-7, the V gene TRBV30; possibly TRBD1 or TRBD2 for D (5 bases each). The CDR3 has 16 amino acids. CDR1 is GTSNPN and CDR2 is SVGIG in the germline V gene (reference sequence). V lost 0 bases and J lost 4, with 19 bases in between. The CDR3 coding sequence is TGTGCCTGGAGTGTACTGTCAGGGTTTGGAGGATACGAGCAGTACTTC. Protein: CAWSVLSGFGGYEQYF.

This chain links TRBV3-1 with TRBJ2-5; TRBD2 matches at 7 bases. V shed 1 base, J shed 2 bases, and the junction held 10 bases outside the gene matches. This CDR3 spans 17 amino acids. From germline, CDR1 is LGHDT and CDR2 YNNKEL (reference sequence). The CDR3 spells CASSQAPGLADQETQYF. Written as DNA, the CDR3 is TGTGCCAGCAGCCAAGCGCCCGGGCTAGCGGATCAAGAGACCCAGTACTTC.

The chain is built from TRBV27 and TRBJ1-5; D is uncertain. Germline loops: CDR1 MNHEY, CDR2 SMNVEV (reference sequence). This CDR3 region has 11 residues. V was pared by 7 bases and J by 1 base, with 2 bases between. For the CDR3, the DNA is TGTGCCAGCAAGAGCAATCAGCCCCAGCATTTT. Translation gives CASKSNQPQHF.

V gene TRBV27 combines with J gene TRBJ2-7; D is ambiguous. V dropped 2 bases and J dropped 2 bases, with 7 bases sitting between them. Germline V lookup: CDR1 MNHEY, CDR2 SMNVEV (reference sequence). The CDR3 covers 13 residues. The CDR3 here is CASSLRRTYEQYF. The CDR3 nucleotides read TGTGCCAGCAGTTTAAGGCGGACCTACGAGCAGTACTTC.

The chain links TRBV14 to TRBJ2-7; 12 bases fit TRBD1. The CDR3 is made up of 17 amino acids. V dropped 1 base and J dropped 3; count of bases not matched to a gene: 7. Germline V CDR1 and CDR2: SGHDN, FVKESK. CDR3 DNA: TGTGCCAGCAGCCAAGGCTGGGGACAGGGGGCTTTCTACGAGCAGTACTTC. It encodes CASSQGWGQGAFYEQYF.

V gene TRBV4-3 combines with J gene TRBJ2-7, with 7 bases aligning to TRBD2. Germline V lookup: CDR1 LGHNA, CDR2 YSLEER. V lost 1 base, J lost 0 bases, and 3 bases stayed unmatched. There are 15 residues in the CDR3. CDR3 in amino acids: CASSQGPGGSYEQYF. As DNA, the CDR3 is TGCGCCAGCAGCCAAGGGCCGGGGGGCTCCTACGAGCAGTACTTC.